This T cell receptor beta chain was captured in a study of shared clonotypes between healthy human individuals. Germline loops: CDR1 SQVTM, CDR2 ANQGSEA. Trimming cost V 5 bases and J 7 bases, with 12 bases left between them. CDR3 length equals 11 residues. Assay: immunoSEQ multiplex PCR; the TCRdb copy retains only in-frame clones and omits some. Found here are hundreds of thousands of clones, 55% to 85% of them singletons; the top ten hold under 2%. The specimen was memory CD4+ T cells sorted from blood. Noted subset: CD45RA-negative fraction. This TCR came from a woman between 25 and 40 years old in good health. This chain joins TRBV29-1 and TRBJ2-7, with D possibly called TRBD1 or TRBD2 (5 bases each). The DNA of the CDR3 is TGCAGCGTTCACGCGTGGGGGGAGCAGTACTTC. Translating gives CSVHAWGEQYF.